Detailed here is one T cell receptor (beta chain). What it binds is not known. Primers: 60 Vbeta forward and 13 Jbeta reverse. Profiling relied on immunoSEQ multiplex PCR, and the TCRdb table lists in-frame clones only, not all of them. This table has approximately 190,000 clones, roughly four fifths appearing once. The CDR3 consists of 16 residues. The germline V gene has CDR1 MGHRA and CDR2 YSYEKL. V gave up 3 bases and J gave up 2 bases; unmatched junction bases: 7. These data are taken from a study of cytomegalovirus exposure and HLA in healthy donors. Study-level results: Of the V segments, some could not be distinguished, including TRBV6-2 and TRBV6-3, and were excluded. Across donors, most TCRs were seen rarely, yet some public ones were widespread.

The sequence was collected from a woman under 30 in good health and CMV-seronegative. J is TRBJ2-3 and V is TRBV4-1; 8 bases match TRBD1. Sequenced material: PBMCs. In DNA form, the CDR3 reads TGCGCCAGCAGCCAGAAGACAGGGGTTGACACAGATACGCAGTATTTT. Protein sequence: CASSQKTGVDTDTQYF.